This TCR beta chain was retrieved from a study of Tregs in tolerant kidney transplant recipients. Whole-study context: Tregs grew around 16 days with irradiated donor B cells, restimulated on day 11. Donor B cells were activated for about nine days on irradiated CD40L-expressing 3T3 cells. Recipient cells were told from donor cells by antibody staining. After B cell culture, CD4+CD8-CD25+CD127- and CD4+CD8-4-1BB+CD40L- cells were sorted.

This CDR3 has 15 residues. V shed 1 base and J 0 bases; nucleotides not matched to a gene: 2. CDR1 is SGHTA, CDR2 FQGNSA, per germline. The assay was immunoSEQ multiplex PCR, and TCRdb's table has in-frame clones only and misses some. The data show roughly 10,000 clones, with about 90% seen just once and 4.5% to 7% held by the top ten. This clone appeared once. The antigen remains unidentified. The chain has TRBV7-2 and TRBJ1-2; 7 nucleotides agree with TRBD1. Here the sequenced sample was Tregs from blood cultured with allogeneic cells, taken before the transplant. This receptor was taken from a human patient who received a combined kidney and bone marrow transplant. The CDR3 sequence: CASSLGQGPNYGYTF. The CDR3 DNA reads TGTGCCAGCAGCTTAGGACAGGGCCCTAACTATGGCTACACCTTC.